These 10 T cell receptor beta chains were all obtained from the same sample, sequenced in a study of blood T cell repertoires in COVID-19. The data were produced by immunoSEQ multiplex PCR, yet TCRdb's version contains in-frame clones alone and is incomplete. The profile covers 250,000 to 400,000 clones, with 88% appearing a single time and 1.5% to 2% taken by the ten largest. Input material: peripheral blood. The receptor source for this set is a woman younger than 45 with COVID-19, enrolled during active disease.

DNA of the CDR3: TGCGCCAGCAGCCCCTGGGACAGGGGGGATGGAAACACCATATATTTT. As protein: CASSPWDRGDGNTIYF. The rearrangement uses TRBV5-1 and TRBJ1-3, with 11 bases aligning to TRBD1. The CDR3 totals 16 residues. Losses at the gene ends were 4 bases for V and 3 bases for J; bases not matched to a gene: 6. CDR1 is SGHRS and CDR2 is YFSETQ in the germline V gene.

This chain joins TRBV11-2 and TRBJ2-3; the match to TRBD2 covers 9 bases. Germline V gives CDR1 SGHAT, CDR2 FQNNGV. The J segment lost 6 bases and the V segment lost 3 bases, leaving 4 bases of the junction unmatched. This CDR3 comprises 14 residues. The CDR3 reads CASSFGLATDTQYF. DNA for the CDR3: TGTGCCAGCAGCTTCGGACTAGCGACGGATACGCAGTATTTT.

J is TRBJ1-5 and V is TRBV19; possibly TRBD1 for D (5 bases). V was clipped by 9 bases and J by 0 bases, with 15 bases between them. The CDR3 is 15 residues long. Germline CDR1 is LNHDA and CDR2 is SQIVND (reference sequence). This chain's CDR3 is CASRLDNLSNQPQHF. The CDR3 coding sequence is TGTGCCAGCCGGTTGGACAACCTTAGCAATCAGCCCCAGCATTTT.

This rearrangement joins TRBV6-5 to TRBJ1-6; no firm D call. The CDR3 length is 15 residues. The germline gives CDR1 MNHEY, CDR2 SVGAGI. V was trimmed by 0 bases and J by 7 bases, leaving 10 bases between them. The CDR3: CASSYSIRGNSPLHF. The CDR3 DNA reads as TGTGCCAGCAGTTACTCGATACGGGGAAATTCACCCCTCCACTTT.

This clone was detected once. One end of the junction is discordant with germline, which a read error may explain. This chain connects TRBV6-5 to TRBJ1-2; D possibly corresponds to TRBD1 (5 bases). Germline CDR1 and CDR2: MNHEY and SVGAGI. The CDR3 spans 15 residues. CDR3 loop: CAGRTSGVANYGYTF. The CDR3 DNA sequence: TGTGCCGGCAGGACATCCGGGGTTGCTAACTATGGCTACACCTTC.

The V call is TRBV2, the J call TRBJ2-1; 9 positions agree with TRBD1. Germline assignment: CDR1 SNHLY and CDR2 FYNNEI. Germline trimming cut 7 bases from V and 6 bases from J; bases unmatched to any gene: 4. The CDR3 is 13 amino acids. DNA of the CDR3: TGTGCCAGCACCGGGACAGGGTTCAATGAGCAGTTCTTC. Residues: CASTGTGFNEQFF.

The chain links TRBV5-4 to TRBJ2-1, with 10 positions matching TRBD2. The germline CDR1 and CDR2 sequences are SGHNT and YYREEE (reference sequence). With V trimmed by 3 bases and J by 0 bases, 15 bases remained unmatched. The CDR3 spans 20 residues. The CDR3 bases are TGTGCCAGCAGCTCCCCAGGGGCTAGCGGGGGTTCGAGCTCCTACAATGAGCAGTTCTTC. The encoded protein is CASSSPGASGGSSSYNEQFF.

The CDR3 loop reads CASCDRGTEAFF. The CDR3 DNA is TGTGCCAGCTGCGACAGGGGCACTGAAGCTTTCTTT. The J gene is TRBJ1-1, the V gene TRBV19; 8 nucleotides match TRBD1. CDR1 is LNHDA and CDR2 is SQIVND in the germline V gene (reference sequence). V was pared by 9 bases and J by 4 bases, with 4 bases of the junction left unmatched. The CDR3 consists of 12 residues.

The chain combines TRBV6-5 with TRBJ1-5, with D possibly matching TRBD1 (5 bases). This CDR3 is 14 amino acids long. V was pared by 0 bases and J by 4 bases, with 7 bases between. The germline gives CDR1 MNHEY, CDR2 SVGAGI. This CDR3 reads CASSYSGPNQPQHF. DNA of the CDR3: TGTGCCAGCAGTTACTCGGGGCCTAATCAGCCCCAGCATTTT.

V usage is TRBV10-3 and J usage is TRBJ1-1; D is ambiguous. Germline CDR1 is ENHRY and CDR2 is SYGVKD. With 4 bases removed from V and 6 bases from J, the gap between germline ends came to 9 bases. The CDR3 extends over 12 amino acids. The CDR3, as DNA: TGTGCCATCAGTGCCGTGGGCGCTGAAGCTTTCTTT. This sequence encodes CAISAVGAEAFF.